These 4 T cell receptor beta chains share one sample of origin, sequenced in a study of human T cells and chemical hapten exposure. Time point given: patch test 1, 2 weeks after DPC sensitization. Treatment of the sample: therapeutic diphenylcyclopropenone sensitization with weekly scalp DPC. TCRdb processed the RACE reads anew with MiXCR; each CDR3 protein has one entry. The sample gives approximately 100,000 distinct CDR3 sequences, around 10% of which show up once; 3% to 4% is in the top ten. The sample here was whole blood, taken in connection with sensitization to the hapten diphenylcyclopropenone (DPC). These receptors all stem from a woman aged 40 to 50 with alopecia areata. Some clones in this sample may be carry-over from other donors' samples.

This clonotype is large (0.1 to 1%). V and J are TRBV6-4 and TRBJ2-3, with 7 bases identical to TRBD2. CDR3 length equals 16 residues. The V segment lost 0 bases and the J segment 1 base; nucleotides outside the gene matches: 4. Germline loops: CDR1 MRHNA, CDR2 SNTAGT. For the CDR3, the DNA is TGTGCCAGCAGTGACTCCGGGGGAGGGGGCACAGATACGCAGTATTTT. The encoded protein is CASSDSGGGGTDTQYF.

As concerns this clonotype: Here the CDR3 omits its conserved ending phenylalanine or tryptophan, so a read error is the likely source. The chain couples TRBV6-6 to TRBJ1-2; the D gene is possibly TRBD1 (5 bases). Trimming removed 9 bases from V and 5 bases from J, with 13 bases in between. Germline lookup yields CDR1 MNHNY and CDR2 SVGAGI (reference sequence). CDR3 length: 12 residues. The CDR3 spells CARQAGSYGYTL. The DNA of the CDR3 is TGTGCCAGACAGGCCGGGTCTTATGGCTACACCTTA.

This chain joins TRBV11-2 and TRBJ2-7, with 7 bases matching TRBD2. Trimming cost V 5 bases and J 2 bases; bases outside gene matches: 6. Germline V CDR1 and CDR2: SGHAT, FQNNGV. This CDR3 is 14 amino acids long. In nucleotides, the CDR3 is TGTGCCAGCAGCCCTACCAGCGGGACCTACGAGCAGTACTTC. It encodes CASSPTSGTYEQYF.

This clonotype was seen at least ten times. The V call is TRBV20-1, the J call TRBJ2-1, with 8 bases identical to TRBD2. V was clipped by 4 bases and J by 2 bases; unmatched bases: 7. Germline loops: CDR1 DFQATT, CDR2 SNEGSKA (reference sequence). The CDR3 is 15 residues long. The CDR3 here is CSAIVSGGAYNEQFF. CDR3 nucleotides: TGCAGTGCTATCGTCTCCGGGGGGGCCTACAATGAGCAGTTCTTC.